This passage covers 25 T cell receptor beta chains from one sample sequenced in a study of shared clonotypes between healthy human individuals. Profiled with immunoSEQ multiplex PCR; TCRdb holds only in-frame clones, not every one. This sample has about 470,000 clones, with 75% to 85% found just once. The sample was PBMCs. The receptors come from a woman between 40 and 55 years old in good health. Some clones in this sample may be carry-over from other donors' samples.

V gene TRBV27 combines with J gene TRBJ2-5; 16 bases agree with TRBD2. The CDR3 has 17 amino acids. Trimming cost V 2 bases and J 5 bases; bases outside gene matches: 5. The germline V gene has CDR1 MNHEY and CDR2 SMNVEV (reference sequence). This chain's CDR3 is CASSLEGLAGGSETQYF. In DNA form, the CDR3 reads TGTGCCAGCAGTTTAGAGGGACTAGCGGGAGGGTCCGAGACCCAGTACTTC.

This clone was observed a single time. The CDR3 protein is CAWRQKRVNQPQHF. In DNA, the CDR3 is TGTGCCTGGAGACAAAAAAGGGTAAATCAGCCCCAGCATTTT. V is TRBV30 and J is TRBJ1-5, with no clear D. The V end lost 3 bases, the J end lost 4 bases, and 13 bases lay between the germline ends. Germline CDR1 reads GTSNPN; CDR2 reads SVGIG (reference sequence). The CDR3 extends over 14 amino acids.

CDR3 in amino acids: CASSSIVTGYEQYF. CDR3 bases: TGTGCCAGCAGTTCTATCGTGACCGGTTACGAGCAGTACTTC. This sequence joins TRBV27 and TRBJ2-7; D unclear. Germline values: CDR1 MNHEY, CDR2 SMNVEV (reference sequence). Deletions cut 4 bases from V and 4 bases from J, with 14 bases between. This CDR3 has 14 amino acids.

The chain employs TRBV10-3 and TRBJ2-3, with TRBD2 matching 7 bases. The CDR3 sequence is 12 residues long. The V gene end was trimmed by 8 bases and the J gene end by 6 bases; junction bases not matched to a gene: 5. CDR1 is ENHRY and CDR2 is SYGVKD in the germline V gene. CDR3 sequence (DNA): TGTGCCATCGCGGGAGTGGAGGATACGCAGTATTTT. Protein product: CAIAGVEDTQYF.

The rearrangement joins TRBV5-1 to TRBJ2-2; 9 nucleotides match TRBD1. The CDR3 totals 13 residues. Germline V gives CDR1 SGHRS, CDR2 YFSETQ. With V trimmed by 10 bases and J by 2 bases, 3 bases remained unmatched. This CDR3 is CAGGQGNTGELFF. For the CDR3, the DNA is TGCGCCGGGGGACAGGGAAACACCGGGGAGCTGTTTTTT.

This chain joins TRBV9 and TRBJ2-7; D is perhaps TRBD1 (6 bases). Trimming took 4 bases from V and 0 from J, leaving 17 bases between them. Germline lookup yields CDR1 SGDLS and CDR2 YYNGEE. The CDR3 sequence is 16 residues long. This CDR3 is CASSPPGHASSYEQYF. In DNA form, the CDR3 reads TGTGCCAGCAGCCCCCCGGGACACGCAAGCTCCTACGAGCAGTACTTC. The entire variable domain, with the rest obtained from reference TRBV9 and TRBJ2-7, is as follows: DSGVTQTPKHLITATGQRVTLRCSPRSGDLSVYWYQQSLDQGLQFLIQYYNGEERAKGNILERFSAQQFPDLHSELNLSSLELGDSALYFCASSPPGHASSYEQYFGPGTRLTVT.

The chain links TRBV5-4 to TRBJ2-2; unclear D gene. The germline gives CDR1 SGHNT, CDR2 YYREEE (reference sequence). Trimming cost V 0 bases and J 6 bases, with 6 bases left between them. The CDR3 has 13 amino acids. The CDR3 region has the DNA TGTGCCAGCAGCTTGGTGGGCTCCGGGGAGCTGTTTTTT. Its protein product is CASSLVGSGELFF. Full variable domain (remainder filled in from reference TRBV5-4 and TRBJ2-2): ETGVTQSPTHLIKTRGQQVTLRCSSQSGHNTVSWYQQALGQGPQFIFQYYREEENGRGNFPPRFSGLQFPNYSSELNVNALELDDSALYLCASSLVGSGELFFGEGSRLTVL.

This chain's CDR3 is CASSEGTGDTIYF. For the CDR3, the DNA is TGTGCCAGCAGTGAAGGTACGGGTGATACCATATATTTT. The chain has TRBV6-4 and TRBJ1-3; D not certain. This CDR3 region has 13 residues. Per the germline V gene, CDR1 is MRHNA and CDR2 is SNTAGT. Trimming removed 3 bases from V and 10 bases from J, with 13 bases in between.

This chain connects TRBV6-1 to TRBJ1-1; D call uncertain. Germline CDR1 and CDR2: MNHNS and SASEGT. V lost 5 bases and J lost 10, with 17 bases in between. CDR3 size: 13 residues. CDR3 sequence (DNA): TGTGCCAGCAGTCGATCGCAGGCCGGAGGAGCTTTCTTT. Its translation: CASSRSQAGGAFF.

This clone was picked up one time. The V call is TRBV13, the J call TRBJ2-1, with 13 bases identical to TRBD2. With 5 bases clipped from V and 2 bases from J, the junction kept 9 bases outside the gene matches. Germline V gene data show CDR1 as PRHDT and CDR2 as FYEKMQ (reference sequence). The CDR3 extends over 18 amino acids. Written as DNA, the CDR3 is TGTGCCAGCAGCCCACTATCCGGACTAGCGGGAGCCTACAATGAGCAGTTCTTC. This sequence encodes CASSPLSGLAGAYNEQFF. Combining the CDR3 with reference TRBV13 and TRBJ2-1 gives the whole variable domain AAGVIQSPRHLIKEKRETATLKCYPIPRHDTVYWYQQGPGQDPQFLISFYEKMQSDKGSIPDRFSAQQFSDYHSELNMSSLELGDSALYFCASSPLSGLAGAYNEQFFGPGTRLTVL.

This sequence joins TRBV11-2 and TRBJ2-1; D remains ambiguous. Germline loops: CDR1 SGHAT, CDR2 FQNNGV. Trimming stripped 4 bases from V and 1 base from J, with 8 bases between. This CDR3 has 14 amino acids. The CDR3 protein is CASSSGRSYNEQFF. The CDR3 DNA reads as TGTGCCAGCAGCTCCGGCCGTTCCTACAATGAGCAGTTCTTC.

Details on this clone: This sequence is one base from a far larger clone and is likely a read error. The genes are TRBV18 and TRBJ2-5; 10 bases are shared with TRBD1. Judging by the DNA end, TRBJ2-7 fits better; the J call may be wrong. This CDR3 has 15 residues. Germline V CDR1 and CDR2: KGHSH, LQKENI. The CDR3 region has the DNA TGTGTCAGCTCACCCACCAGGACAGGGGGGACCGAGCAGTACTTC. It is translated as CVSSPTRTGGTEQYF.

The chain carries TRBV5-5 and TRBJ2-1; 13 bases map to TRBD2. There are 15 residues in the CDR3. J gave up 6 bases and V 4 bases, and 4 bases lay outside the gene matches. Looked up from germline, CDR1 is SGHKS and CDR2 is YYEKEE (reference sequence). CDR3 nucleotide sequence: TGTGCCAGCAGCCGCGGACTAGCGGGAGTCAATGAGCAGTTCTTC. Protein sequence: CASSRGLAGVNEQFF. Variable domain in full (rest from reference TRBV5-5 and TRBJ2-1): DAGVTQSPTHLIKTRGQQVTLRCSPISGHKSVSWYQQVLGQGPQFIFQYYEKEERGRGNFPDRFSARQFPNYSSELNVNALLLGDSALYLCASSRGLAGVNEQFFGPGTRLTVL.

The chain is built from TRBV7-8 and TRBJ2-7; 10 bases align to TRBD2. The CDR3 extends over 16 amino acids. The V gene's germline CDR1 is SGHVS and CDR2 FQNEAQ. V dropped 1 base and J dropped 2; count of bases not matched to a gene: 5. The CDR3 region is CASSLGASGRAYEQYF. The CDR3 nucleotides are TGTGCCAGCAGCTTAGGGGCCAGCGGGAGGGCCTACGAGCAGTACTTC.

The chain links TRBV14 to TRBJ2-7, with D maybe TRBD2 (6 bases). The CDR3 runs to 14 residues. Germline-derived CDR1 and CDR2 are SGHDN and FVKESK. The V gene lost 4 bases and the J gene lost 3 bases, with 13 bases spanning the gap. CDR3 loop: CASSPREFGYEQYF. In DNA, the CDR3 is TGTGCCAGCAGCCCTCGGGAGTTCGGCTACGAGCAGTACTTC.

This clone has just a few counts. In DNA form, the CDR3 reads TGTGCCAGCAGCTTAACAGAGACCCAGTACTTC. Its protein is CASSLTETQYF. The genes are TRBV7-9 and TRBJ2-5, with D hard to call. This CDR3 is built from 11 residues. Trimming cost V 2 bases and J 4 bases, with 2 bases left between them. Germline V gene lookup returns CDR1 SEHNR and CDR2 FQNEAQ (reference sequence).

This chain links TRBV20-1 with TRBJ2-7, with no clear D. The germline CDR1 and CDR2 sequences are DFQATT and SNEGSKA (reference sequence). This CDR3 is built from 11 residues. Trimming stripped 0 bases from V and 7 bases from J, with 7 bases between. The CDR3 region has the DNA TGCAGTGCTAGAGATCTGGGGGAGCAGTACTTC. As protein: CSARDLGEQYF.

The chain combines TRBV29-1 with TRBJ2-6; 13 bases line up with TRBD2. The J segment lost 2 bases and the V segment lost 3 bases, leaving 10 bases of the junction unmatched. The CDR3 spans 19 residues. The V gene's germline CDR1 is SQVTM and CDR2 ANQGSEA. In nucleotides, the CDR3 is TGCAGCGTTGAGGCCACAGGGACTAGCGGGATAGCTGGGGCCAACGTCCTGACTTTC. Translation: CSVEATGTSGIAGANVLTF.

This chain links TRBV7-9 with TRBJ1-1; unclear D gene. The CDR3 is made up of 13 amino acids. Looked up from germline, CDR1 is SEHNR and CDR2 is FQNEAQ (reference sequence). The V and J ends lost 5 bases and 2 bases respectively, with 9 bases between them. The CDR3 coding sequence is TGTGCCAGCAGCCGACTTAAAAACACTGAAGCTTTCTTT. Translating it yields CASSRLKNTEAFF.

This chain uses TRBV4-3 with TRBJ2-6, with D maybe TRBD1 (5 bases). The CDR3 consists of 16 residues. Germline CDR1 is LGHNA and CDR2 is YSLEER. The V end lost 1 base, the J end lost 0 bases, and 7 bases lay between the germline ends. The CDR3 nucleotides read TGCGCCAGCAGCCAAGCCACAGGCTCTGGGGCCAACGTCCTGACTTTC. It codes for CASSQATGSGANVLTF.

Remarks on this clone: The junction departs from germline at one end; a sequencing error may be responsible. The chain couples TRBV7-7 to TRBJ2-3; possibly TRBD1 for D (6 bases). Germline-derived CDR1 and CDR2 are SSHAT and FNYEAQ (reference sequence). The CDR3 runs to 15 residues. Written as DNA, the CDR3 is TGTGCTAGCAGCCGGACAGAAAAAGACACAGATACGCAGTATTTT. The encoded protein is CASSRTEKDTDTQYF.

The chain uses TRBV9 and TRBJ2-1, with no clear D. The V gene lost 0 bases and the J gene lost 3 bases, with 10 bases spanning the gap. CDR1 is SGDLS, CDR2 YYNGEE, per germline. The CDR3 length is 15 residues. The CDR3 region is CASSVVGGYYNEQFF. The CDR3 bases are TGTGCCAGCAGCGTAGTGGGCGGATACTACAATGAGCAGTTCTTC.

The chain links TRBV30 to TRBJ2-5, with TRBD1 identical over 10 bases. The DNA end is a closer match to TRBJ2-7, so the J assignment may be wrong. Germline CDR1 and CDR2: GTSNPN and SVGIG (reference sequence). The CDR3 totals 16 residues. CDR3 DNA: TGTGCCTGGAGGGTGGGCTACGGGACAGGGGATTCCGAGCAGTACTTC. Protein sequence: CAWRVGYGTGDSEQYF.

This clone has just one count. J is TRBJ2-5 and V is TRBV19, with 12 positions matching TRBD2. CDR3 size: 16 residues. The V gene end was trimmed by 3 bases and the J gene end by 2 bases; junction bases not matched to a gene: 4. Per the germline V gene, CDR1 is LNHDA and CDR2 is SQIVND (reference sequence). CDR3 sequence (DNA): TGTGCCAGTAGTATGCCGGGACTAGCGGGTCAAGAGACCCAGTACTTC. It is translated as CASSMPGLAGQETQYF.

The chain is built from TRBV9 and TRBJ2-7; TRBD2 matches at 7 bases. V lost 0 bases and J lost 2; bases outside the gene matches: 5. The CDR3 sequence is 15 residues long. CDR1 and CDR2 from the germline V gene are SGDLS and YYNGEE. CDR3 region: CASSVEVAGTYEQYF. CDR3 sequence (DNA): TGTGCCAGCAGCGTAGAAGTAGCGGGCACCTACGAGCAGTACTTC.